This T cell receptor beta chain was observed in a study of blood T cell repertoires in COVID-19. Overall study: The United States, Italy and Spain were the sources of the acute and convalescent COVID-19 samples. PBMCs, B-cell-depleted T cells, or T cells were the source of the cDNA or gDNA that made up the material.

Original data processing: Nucleated cell number was recorded as an estimate derived from reference gene primer amplification. Using immunoSEQ multiplex PCR, the repertoire was profiled, and TCRdb retains in-frame clones only, with some absent. V, J and clone size were drawn from that table, and D and trimming were deduced from the DNA. Of approximately 130,000 clones in the sample, approximately 85% were seen once. Germline V gene lookup returns CDR1 SGHNT and CDR2 YYREEE (reference sequence). This CDR3 spans 16 amino acids. V gave up 4 bases and J gave up 5 bases, with 21 bases separating them. This clonotype originated in a human donor in a cohort sampled during active COVID-19. The material sequenced was peripheral blood. V is TRBV5-4 and J is TRBJ2-5; tentative D call: TRBD2 (7 bases). The CDR3 loop is CASSGSSGGRIETQYF. The CDR3, as DNA: TGTGCCAGCAGCGGCTCCTCGGGGGGCCGTATCGAGACCCAGTACTTC.